The 27 T cell receptor beta chains presented below share a single source sample, sequenced in a study of T and B cells in COVID-19 patients. Blood genomic DNA input for TRB amplification was about 240-550 ng. Multiplex PCR with BIOMED2 TRB-A/B primer pools amplified TRB rearrangements. TCRdb re-derived calls from the multiplex PCR reads in MiXCR, one entry per CDR3 protein. The data show around 16,000 distinct CDR3 sequences, approximately 26% seen once. Source material: blood. These receptors originate from a human donor who had recovered from COVID-19.

There are a few counts of this clonotype. This rearrangement joins TRBV18 to TRBJ2-7; 9 bases agree with TRBD1. V was clipped by 8 bases and J by 2 bases; unmatched bases: 19. CDR1 and CDR2 from the germline V gene are KGHSH and LQKENI. The CDR3 is made up of 18 amino acids. CDR3 DNA sequence: TGTGCCAGCCACCCCCGGGACAGGGTCGTAAGAGGGACCTACGAGCAGTACTTC. Its translation is CASHPRDRVVRGTYEQYF.

As to this clonotype: Since a much larger clone is just one base distant, this may be a read error. The DNA of the CDR3 is TGTGCCAGCCGGGACAGTTATAATTCACCCCACCACTTT. It specifies CASRDSYNSPHHF. The rearrangement links TRBV6-5 to TRBJ1-6, with 7 bases identical to TRBD1. Germline V gene data show CDR1 as MNHEY and CDR2 as SVGAGI. This CDR3 is built from 13 residues.

In this sample, this clonotype turned up many times. The V call is TRBV6-6, the J call TRBJ2-7; D might be TRBD1 (6 bases). V shed 7 bases and J shed 0 bases, with 22 bases lying between them. The CDR3 spans 17 residues. Germline V gene data show CDR1 as MNHNY and CDR2 as SVGAGI (reference sequence). CDR3 bases: TGTGCCAGCACCCGACAGGACTTAGGGCAAGGCTCCTACGAGCAGTACTTC. Its protein is CASTRQDLGQGSYEQYF.

This clonotype is termed medium-sized (0.01 to 0.1%). This sequence joins TRBV19 and TRBJ2-7; 9 positions agree with TRBD2. V dropped 5 bases and J dropped 0; count of bases not matched to a gene: 11. Looked up from germline, CDR1 is LNHDA and CDR2 is SQIVND (reference sequence). The CDR3 extends over 17 amino acids. This chain's CDR3 is CASSGGGLARSSYEQYF. CDR3 sequence (DNA): TGTGCCAGTAGTGGTGGTGGACTAGCGAGGAGCTCCTACGAGCAGTACTTC.

This clonotype was detected ten times or more. V is TRBV27 and J is TRBJ2-7; 7 positions agree with TRBD1. The CDR3 sequence is 15 residues long. CDR1 is MNHEY and CDR2 is SMNVEV in the germline V gene (reference sequence). Trimming removed 0 bases from V and 2 bases from J; junction bases left unmatched: 4. The CDR3 DNA reads TGTGCCAGCAGTTTATCGGACAGGTACGCCTACGAGCAGTACTTC. It translates to CASSLSDRYAYEQYF.

This clonotype was observed a few times. The chain combines TRBV7-9 with TRBJ1-2; 9 nucleotides line up with TRBD1. The CDR3 sequence is 16 residues long. Looked up from germline, CDR1 is SEHNR and CDR2 is FQNEAQ (reference sequence). J gave up 7 bases and V 5 bases, and 14 bases lay outside the gene matches. CDR3 residues: CASSLSGGQGFRGYTF. CDR3 coding DNA: TGTGCCAGCAGCCTTAGCGGGGGACAGGGTTTCCGTGGCTACACCTTC.

The chain is built from TRBV6-5 and TRBJ2-7; TRBD2 matches at 8 bases. The CDR3 contains 13 residues. Looked up from germline, CDR1 is MNHEY and CDR2 is SVGAGI. J lost 4 bases, V lost 4 bases, and 3 bases had no gene match. This CDR3 reads CASSSPSGYEQYF. DNA of the CDR3: TGTGCCAGCAGTTCCCCTAGCGGGTACGAGCAGTACTTC.

V gene TRBV20-1 combines with J gene TRBJ1-4; no clear D. CDR1 and CDR2 from the germline V gene are DFQATT and SNEGSKA (reference sequence). The ends were cut back, 6 bases at V and 3 bases at J, with 14 bases in the middle. This CDR3 contains 14 residues. The CDR3 DNA sequence: TGCAGTGCGCAGAGTGGAGGGTCTAATGAAAAACTGTTTTTT. It encodes CSAQSGGSNEKLFF.

This clonotype was detected only a few times. CDR3 in DNA: TGTGCCAGCAGCTTTGCGGGGAGCTCCTATAATTCACCCCTCCACTTT. It translates to CASSFAGSSYNSPLHF. This rearrangement joins TRBV5-6 to TRBJ1-6; D is unclear. V was pared by 2 bases and J by 0 bases, with 9 bases between. CDR3 length: 16 residues. CDR1 SGHDT and CDR2 YYEEEE come from the germline V gene.

This clonotype is termed medium-sized. The chain recombines TRBV6-5 with TRBJ2-2, with TRBD1 as a possible D gene (5 bases). The ends were cut back, 7 bases at V and 0 bases at J, with 12 bases in the middle. The length of the CDR3 is 15 residues. Per germline, CDR1 MNHEY and CDR2 SVGAGI. This CDR3 is CASNRGTANTGELFF. CDR3 bases: TGTGCCAGCAATAGGGGTACAGCGAACACCGGGGAGCTGTTTTTT.

The chain recombines TRBV11-2 with TRBJ2-1; TRBD2 matches 12 bases. The germline V gene has CDR1 SGHAT and CDR2 FQNNGV. The CDR3 runs to 17 residues. Trimming removed 0 bases from V and 7 bases from J; junction bases left unmatched: 7. CDR3: CASSLEWSTSGGNEQFF. CDR3 sequence (DNA): TGTGCCAGCAGCTTAGAATGGTCCACTAGCGGGGGGAATGAGCAGTTCTTC.

Within the sample, this clonotype is medium-sized. The chain is built from TRBV19 and TRBJ2-7; 9 bases align to TRBD2. CDR1 and CDR2 (germline): LNHDA, SQIVND (reference sequence). CDR3 length: 13 residues. With 7 bases clipped from V and 5 bases from J, the junction kept 6 bases outside the gene matches. As DNA, the CDR3 is TGTGCCAGTAACGAGGGACTAGCCAACGAGCAGTACTTC. It encodes CASNEGLANEQYF.

The J gene is TRBJ1-2, the V gene TRBV20-1; maybe TRBD1 (5 bases). The ends were cut back, 2 bases at V and 4 bases at J, with 8 bases in the middle. CDR1 and CDR2 (germline): DFQATT, SNEGSKA (reference sequence). The CDR3 runs to 12 residues. CDR3 nucleotides: TGCAGTGCTAGACAGGGAGTCTATGGCTACACCTTC. Translating gives CSARQGVYGYTF.

The chain is built from TRBV20-1 and TRBJ1-1; D possibly corresponds to TRBD1 (6 bases). The CDR3 covers 11 residues. Germline CDR1 and CDR2: DFQATT and SNEGSKA (reference sequence). V lost 5 bases and J lost 7, with 11 bases in between. CDR3 loop: CSAEDRFEAFF. For the CDR3, the DNA is TGCAGTGCTGAAGACAGGTTTGAAGCTTTCTTT.

This clonotype has a count of ten or more. The chain links TRBV6-5 to TRBJ2-1; no firm D call. Germline V gives CDR1 MNHEY, CDR2 SVGAGI. Trimming shortened V by 6 bases and J by 4 bases, and 10 bases separated the two germline ends. This CDR3 contains 13 residues. The DNA for the CDR3 is TGTGCCAGCAGGTCCCCGGGTTACAATGAGCAGTTCTTC. Residues: CASRSPGYNEQFF.

This clonotype was recorded a few times. J is TRBJ1-1 and V is TRBV6-5, with a possible D match to TRBD1 (5 bases). The CDR3 contains 14 residues. V was shortened by 3 bases and J by 7 bases, with 15 bases between the two germline ends. Germline CDR1 is MNHEY and CDR2 is SVGAGI. The CDR3 sequence: CASSYRGRDVEAFF. CDR3 sequence (DNA): TGTGCCAGCAGTTATCGGGGCAGGGATGTTGAAGCTTTCTTT.

This clonotype was observed at least ten times. The chain recombines TRBV29-1 with TRBJ1-3, with unresolved D. CDR1 is SQVTM and CDR2 is ANQGSEA in the germline V gene. The CDR3 loop spans 13 amino acids. With 3 bases removed from V and 5 bases from J, the gap between germline ends came to 11 bases. The CDR3, as DNA: TGCAGCGTTGAGAGTGGCAACAGAAACACCATATATTTT. This codes for CSVESGNRNTIYF.

By frequency in the sample, this clonotype is medium-sized (0.01 to 0.1%). V and J are TRBV19 and TRBJ2-6; 7 positions match TRBD1. V was clipped by 11 bases and J by 0 bases; unmatched bases: 16. Per the germline V gene, CDR1 is LNHDA and CDR2 is SQIVND (reference sequence). CDR3 length equals 18 residues. The CDR3 DNA reads TGTGCCTCCAAGAGGGGGACAGAGACTGGCTCTGGGGCCAACGTCCTGACTTTC. It translates to CASKRGTETGSGANVLTF.

This clonotype has a handful of counts. The rearrangement joins TRBV18 to TRBJ1-5, with TRBD1 identical over 9 bases. The junction had 3 bases not matched to a gene; V was cut back by 6 bases and J by 6 bases. Per germline, CDR1 KGHSH and CDR2 LQKENI. The CDR3 contains 13 residues. The CDR3 DNA follows: TGTGCCAGCTCGCGACAGGGGGGTCAGCCCCAGCATTTT. As protein: CASSRQGGQPQHF. The full variable domain, in which reference TRBV18 and TRBJ1-5 provide the parts outside the CDR3, is NAGVMQNPRHLVRRRGQEARLRCSPMKGHSHVYWYRQLPEEGLKFMVYLQKENIIDESGMPKERFSAEFPKEGPSILRIQQVVRGDSAAYFCASSRQGGQPQHFGDGTRLSIL.

This clonotype was recorded a few times. The J gene is TRBJ1-2, the V gene TRBV5-6; D is unclear. The V end lost 2 bases, the J end lost 4 bases, and 9 bases lay between the germline ends. CDR3 size: 13 residues. Germline loops: CDR1 SGHDT, CDR2 YYEEEE. The CDR3 spells CASSFKGGYGYTF. The CDR3 DNA sequence: TGTGCCAGCAGCTTTAAGGGTGGCTATGGCTACACCTTC.

The J gene is TRBJ1-2, the V gene TRBV4-3; 7 bases map to TRBD1. J was trimmed by 5 bases and V by 1 base; bases with no gene match: 13. The CDR3 runs to 17 residues. Looked up from germline, CDR1 is LGHNA and CDR2 is YSLEER. For the CDR3, the DNA is TGCGCCAGCAGCCAAGGGGAATTTAGGACAGGACCATATGGCTACACCTTC. Translating gives CASSQGEFRTGPYGYTF.

V usage is TRBV14 and J usage is TRBJ1-2; the match to TRBD1 covers 7 bases. There are 14 residues in the CDR3. After removal of 5 bases from V and 4 bases from J, the junction contained 7 bases not matched to a gene. CDR1 and CDR2 (germline): SGHDN, FVKESK. In nucleotides, the CDR3 is TGTGCCAGCAGCTGGAGACAGGGCGGCTATGGCTACACCTTC. This sequence encodes CASSWRQGGYGYTF.

This clonotype was found a few times. V gene TRBV20-1 combines with J gene TRBJ2-3, with TRBD2 identical over 7 bases. Germline trimming cut 6 bases from V and 4 bases from J; bases unmatched to any gene: 13. CDR1 DFQATT and CDR2 SNEGSKA come from the germline V gene (reference sequence). This CDR3 contains 15 residues. CDR3 region: CSADSETSIADTQYF. The DNA for the CDR3 is TGCAGTGCCGATTCCGAGACTAGCATCGCAGATACGCAGTATTTT.

The chain couples TRBV20-1 to TRBJ2-7; 7 positions agree with TRBD2. Germline V gene sequence: CDR1 DFQATT, CDR2 SNEGSKA (reference sequence). Germline trimming cut 6 bases from V and 3 bases from J; bases unmatched to any gene: 5. The CDR3 runs 12 residues. The CDR3 sequence is CSAPGEGYEQYF. The CDR3 DNA sequence: TGCAGTGCCCCCGGGGAGGGCTACGAGCAGTACTTC.

This clonotype was picked up many times. The rearrangement joins TRBV19 to TRBJ1-5; 9 nucleotides align to TRBD1. V dropped 6 bases and J dropped 4; count of bases not matched to a gene: 4. CDR3 length: 14 amino acids. The germline V gene encodes CDR1 LNHDA and CDR2 SQIVND (reference sequence). The CDR3 nucleotides read TGTGCCAGTAGGGCGGGACAGGGAAATCAGCCCCAGCATTTT. This codes for CASRAGQGNQPQHF.

This clonotype showed up just a few times. This chain links TRBV11-2 with TRBJ2-7, with 11 bases that match TRBD2. Germline assignment: CDR1 SGHAT and CDR2 FQNNGV. After removal of 5 bases from V and 4 bases from J, the junction contained 7 bases not matched to a gene. The CDR3 runs to 15 residues. CDR3 DNA sequence: TGTGCCAGCAGCCCTGGCCTAGCGGGGGGTTACGAGCAGTACTTC. Its protein product is CASSPGLAGGYEQYF.

In its sample, this clonotype ranks as medium-sized. V and J are TRBV11-1 and TRBJ2-7; D may correspond to TRBD1 or TRBD2 (5 bases each). Germline CDR1 is SGHAT and CDR2 is FQDESV (reference sequence). This CDR3 is 15 amino acids long. The V end lost 5 bases, the J end lost 2 bases, and 16 bases lay between the germline ends. DNA for the CDR3: TGTGCCAGCAGCATCCGGGACGCCTATCCCTACGAGCAGTACTTC. This gives the protein CASSIRDAYPYEQYF.